This T cell receptor (beta chain) stems from a study of monozygotic twins with inflammatory bowel disease. Points from the study as a whole: Added variability in patient repertoires may stem from differing immunosuppressive treatments.

Germline V gene data show CDR1 as SGHRS and CDR2 as YFSETQ. This CDR3 has 14 amino acids. Reanalyzing the 5' RACE reads, TCRdb keeps one entry per CDR3 protein, without DNA. This repertoire comprises some 200,000 distinct CDR3 sequences; its ten largest clones make up less than 9%. As concerns this clonotype: Its antigen is unknown.

The gene calls are TRBV5-1 and TRBJ2-2; TCRdb indicates TRBD2, and absent DNA this call remains unverified. This receptor was obtained from a human donor with ulcerative colitis or Crohn's disease, or a healthy co-twin of an affected twin (not recorded which). The sequenced sample consisted of blood. This CDR3 reads CASSPAGNTGELFF.